These 7 T cell receptor beta chains were all obtained from the same sample, sequenced in a study of cytomegalovirus exposure and HLA in healthy donors. The study ran its PCR with 60 Vbeta and 13 Jbeta primers. The table came from immunoSEQ multiplex PCR; TCRdb's copy has only in-frame clones and leaves some out. Here the sample spans 150,000 to 200,000 clones, 76% being singletons. Input material: PBMCs. The receptors stem from a male donor in good health and CMV-seronegative.

This clone was counted a few times. V and J are TRBV28 and TRBJ2-7, with 10 nucleotides matching TRBD1. The germline V gene encodes CDR1 MDHEN and CDR2 SYDVKM. The V segment lost 4 bases and the J segment 8 bases; nucleotides outside the gene matches: 8. CDR3 length: 14 amino acids. Written as DNA, the CDR3 is TGTGCCAGCAGTTCTGGGACAGGGGCCCTCAAGCAGTACTTC. This sequence encodes CASSSGTGALKQYF.

Only a few counts were recorded for this clone. At one boundary the junction diverges from the germline segment, which might be a read error. The chain is built from TRBV7-9 and TRBJ1-2; 10 bases align to TRBD1. Germline V lookup: CDR1 SEHNR, CDR2 FQNEAQ (reference sequence). The length of the CDR3 is 16 residues. This CDR3 reads CSSSLGAGQGNYGYTF. The CDR3 DNA is TGTTCCAGCAGCTTAGGGGCGGGACAGGGGAACTATGGCTACACCTTC.

Note on this clone: One end of the junction does not line up with germline, which may come from a read error. V and J are TRBV7-3 and TRBJ2-2; 10 bases are shared with TRBD2. The germline CDR1 and CDR2 sequences are SGHTA and FQGTGA. The CDR3 runs to 17 residues. The CDR3 protein is CAGSLRLAGVPGGELFF. CDR3 bases: TGTGCCGGCAGCTTAAGGCTAGCGGGGGTTCCCGGCGGGGAGCTGTTTTTT. The full variable domain, its missing parts supplied by reference TRBV7-3 and TRBJ2-2, is GAGVSQTPSNKVTEKGKYVELRCDPISGHTALYWYRQSLGQGPEFLIYFQGTGAADDSGLPNDRFFAVRPEGSVSTLKIQRTERGDSAVYLCAGSLRLAGVPGGELFFGEGSRLTVL.

A few counts support this clone. The V gene is TRBV7-9, the J gene TRBJ2-3; 8 bases are a match to TRBD2. CDR3 length equals 17 residues. V lost 3 bases and J lost 5; bases outside the gene matches: 13. The germline V gene encodes CDR1 SEHNR and CDR2 FQNEAQ (reference sequence). The CDR3 coding sequence is TGTGCCAGCAGCTTTCGGCCTCTACGGGAGGGGTTAGATACGCAGTATTTT. Translated: CASSFRPLREGLDTQYF.

This clone was recorded a few times. The chain uses TRBV4-2 and TRBJ1-5; 8 positions agree with TRBD1. This CDR3 has 15 amino acids. Per the germline V gene, CDR1 is LGHNA and CDR2 is YNFKEQ. After removal of 1 base from V and 3 bases from J, the junction contained 2 bases not matched to a gene. Here the CDR3 DNA reads TGTGCCAGCAGCCAAGGACAGGGGTACAATCAGCCCCAGCATTTT. Protein product: CASSQGQGYNQPQHF.

This clone was picked up one time. The chain combines TRBV5-6 with TRBJ2-6; TRBD1 aligns across 8 bases. V dropped 1 base and J dropped 3; count of bases not matched to a gene: 9. Germline V gives CDR1 SGHDT, CDR2 YYEEEE. This CDR3 contains 18 residues. In DNA form, the CDR3 reads TGTGCCAGCAGCTTGCGTGGCGCAGGGGGCTTTGGGGCCAACGTCCTGACTTTC. This codes for CASSLRGAGGFGANVLTF.

The chain joins TRBV27 to TRBJ1-3; D unresolved. Germline V gene sequence: CDR1 MNHEY, CDR2 SMNVEV (reference sequence). The ends were cut back, 5 bases at V and 3 bases at J, with 11 bases in the middle. The CDR3 consists of 14 residues. The DNA of the CDR3 is TGTGCCAGCAGTCCTTTCCTAGGTGGAAACACCATATATTTT. Translated, it gives CASSPFLGGNTIYF.